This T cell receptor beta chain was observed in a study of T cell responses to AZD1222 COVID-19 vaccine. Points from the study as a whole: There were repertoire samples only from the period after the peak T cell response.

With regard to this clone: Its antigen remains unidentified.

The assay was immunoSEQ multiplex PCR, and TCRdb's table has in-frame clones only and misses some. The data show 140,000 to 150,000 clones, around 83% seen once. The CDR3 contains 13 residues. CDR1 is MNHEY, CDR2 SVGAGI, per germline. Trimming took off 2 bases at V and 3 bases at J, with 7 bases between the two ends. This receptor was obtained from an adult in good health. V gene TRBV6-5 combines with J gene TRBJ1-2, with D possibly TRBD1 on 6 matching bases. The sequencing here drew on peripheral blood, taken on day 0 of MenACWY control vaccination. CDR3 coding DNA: TGTGCCAGCAGTTACGAGGGGGACTATGGCTACACCTTC. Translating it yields CASSYEGDYGYTF.